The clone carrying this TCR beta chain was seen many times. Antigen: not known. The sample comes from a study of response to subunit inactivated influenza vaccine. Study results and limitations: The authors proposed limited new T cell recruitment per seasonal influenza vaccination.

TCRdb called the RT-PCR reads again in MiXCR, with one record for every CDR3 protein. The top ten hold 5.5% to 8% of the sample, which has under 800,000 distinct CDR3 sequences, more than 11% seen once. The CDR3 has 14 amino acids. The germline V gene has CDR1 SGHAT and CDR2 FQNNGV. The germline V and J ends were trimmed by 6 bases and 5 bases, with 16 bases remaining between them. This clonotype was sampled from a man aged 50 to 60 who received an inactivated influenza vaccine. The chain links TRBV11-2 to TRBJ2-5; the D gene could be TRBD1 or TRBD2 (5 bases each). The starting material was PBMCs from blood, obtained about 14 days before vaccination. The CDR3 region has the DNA TGTGCCAGCAGGACCTGGGGGTCTCTGGAGACCCAGTACTTC. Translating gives CASRTWGSLETQYF.